Sequencing of this T cell receptor (beta chain) was carried out in a study of T cell responses to AZD1222 COVID-19 vaccine. General study results and limits: Nearly half of spike-specific TCRs reportedly go after variant regions that carry no mutations.

Measured with immunoSEQ multiplex PCR; TCRdb has only the in-frame clones, and not every one. The sample lists about 130,000 clones, over 80% seen once, with more than 5.5% in the top ten. The V gene lost 3 bases and the J gene lost 10 bases, with 12 bases spanning the gap. The CDR3 sequence is 12 residues long. Germline loops: CDR1 SQVTM, CDR2 ANQGSEA. As concerns this clone: Its matching antigen is unknown.

This chain links TRBV29-1 with TRBJ1-4; a weak D match, TRBD1 (5 bases). This material consisted of peripheral blood, taken on day 0 of AZD1222 vaccination. This sequence originates from an adult in good health. Written as DNA, the CDR3 is TGCAGCGTTGATTCAGCCGGGGGAAAACTGTTTTTT. Residues: CSVDSAGGKLFF.